This TCR beta chain emerged from a study of CD8 T cells in Susac syndrome. Sequencing of TCR beta was performed on blood CD8+ T cells and on blood CD4+ T cells. Trimming cost V 1 base and J 4 bases, with 10 bases left between them. Germline V gene data show CDR1 as SQVTM and CDR2 as ANQGSEA. The length of the CDR3 is 13 residues. On this clonotype itself: What it recognizes is unknown.

It was with random hexamers that roughly 0.5 to 1 ug RNA was reverse transcribed. With immunoSEQ multiplex PCR, TCR beta CDR3 was amplified across 54 Vbeta and 13 Jbeta. TCRdb reanalysed the immunoSEQ multiplex PCR reads using MiXCR and keeps one entry per CDR3 protein. The table records about 200,000 distinct CDR3 sequences, about 95% of them present only once. Study outcomes and limitations: As acknowledged by the study, its TCR sequencing and HLA analysis included a relatively small number of individuals.

The sequence came from a human donor with multiple sclerosis. The chain combines TRBV29-1 with TRBJ1-1; D may be TRBD1 (5 bases). Sequencing input: CD4+ T cells from PBMCs. The CDR3 here is CSVEGTRATEAFF. CDR3 DNA sequence: TGCAGCGTTGAAGGGACAAGGGCCACTGAAGCTTTCTTT. The complete variable domain, with remaining parts taken from reference TRBV29-1 and TRBJ1-1, reads SAVISQKPSRDICQRGTSLTIQCQVDSQVTMMFWYRQQPGQSLTLIATANQGSEATYESGFVIDKFPISRPNLTFSTLTVSNMSPEDSSIYLCSVEGTRATEAFFGQGTRLTVV.